The clone carrying this T cell receptor (beta chain) has a handful of counts. The antigen is not known. This sample was taken from a study of T-cell reconstitution after alpha-beta-depleted transplantation in children. Study-level results: One year post-transplant, T-cell counts and diversity were largely derived from T cells produced anew. There were some patients whose high TCRbeta diversity at day 60 came from surviving recipient T cells and thymic progenitors. At around two months after transplant, the alpha-beta T cells were reportedly derived from several hundred expanded clones that came from non-depleted graft cells.

The authors prepared the TCRbeta library with unique molecular identifiers. TCRdb reprocessed the PCR reads via MiXCR and lists one record per CDR3 protein. The sample records a few hundred thousand distinct CDR3 sequences, more than 20% being singletons. Germline-derived CDR1 and CDR2 are SGHRS and YFSETQ. With 9 bases removed from V and 2 bases from J, the gap between germline ends came to 14 bases. This CDR3 spans 13 amino acids. The receptor's source is a boy in the first two years of life with Wiskott-Aldrich syndrome, due to receive a stem cell transplant. The sample in question was PBMCs, obtained before TCRalphabeta/CD19-depleted stem cell transplant. The chain couples TRBV5-1 to TRBJ2-5; weak D call: TRBD2 (6 bases). The CDR3 loop reads CATKREFQETQYF. CDR3 DNA: TGCGCCACAAAACGGGAGTTTCAAGAGACCCAGTACTTC. Drawing the rest from reference TRBV5-1 and TRBJ2-5, the complete variable domain is KAGVTQTPRYLIKTRGQQVTLSCSPISGHRSVSWYQQTPGQGLQFLFEYFSETQRNKGNFPGRFSGRQFSNSRSEMNVSTLELGDSALYLCATKREFQETQYFGPGTRLLVL.